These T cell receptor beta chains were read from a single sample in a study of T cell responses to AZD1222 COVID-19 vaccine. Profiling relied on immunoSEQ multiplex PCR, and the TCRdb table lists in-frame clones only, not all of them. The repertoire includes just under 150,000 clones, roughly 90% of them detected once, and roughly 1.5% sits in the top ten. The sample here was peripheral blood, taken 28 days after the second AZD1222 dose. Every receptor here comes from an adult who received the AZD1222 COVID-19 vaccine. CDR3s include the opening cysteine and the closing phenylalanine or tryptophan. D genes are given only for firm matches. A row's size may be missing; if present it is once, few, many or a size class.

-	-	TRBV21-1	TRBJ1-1	TGTGCCAGCAGCAAATCCCGGGACAGGGGGTCGAGAACTGAAGCTTTCTTT	CASSKSRDRGSRTEAFF
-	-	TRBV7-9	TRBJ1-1	TGTGCCAGCAGCCCCAGGATCACTGAAGCTTTCTTT	CASSPRITEAFF
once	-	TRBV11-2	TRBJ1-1	TGTGCCAGCAGCTCCCGCCGGGGCCAGAACACTGAAGCTTTCTTT	CASSSRRGQNTEAFF
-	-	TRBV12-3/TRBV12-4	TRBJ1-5	TGTGCCAGCAGTCCGACGCGTGATCAGCCCCAGCATTTT	CASSPTRDQPQHF
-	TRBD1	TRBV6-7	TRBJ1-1	TGTGCCAGCACGAATTCCCGGACAGGGGGGTTTTTAAAAGCTTTCTTT	CASTNSRTGGFLKAFF
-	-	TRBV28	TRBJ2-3	TGTGCCAGCACGTTAGCGGAAATCCCTAGCACAGATACGCAGTATTTT	CASTLAEIPSTDTQYF
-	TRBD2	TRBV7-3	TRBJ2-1	TGTGCCAGCAGCTTAACGGGGACTAGCAGCTACAATGAGCAGTTCTTC	CASSLTGTSSYNEQFF
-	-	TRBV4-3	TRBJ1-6	TGCGCCAGCAGCCAAGATAAGGGGAATGGGTCACCCCTCCACTTT	CASSQDKGNGSPLHF
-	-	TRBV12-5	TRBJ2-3	TGTGCTAGTGGTTTTGACATGGCAGATACGCAGTATTTT	CASGFDMADTQYF
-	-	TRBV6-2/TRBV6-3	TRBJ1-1	TGTGCCAGCAGTCACAGTCCGGAGATCCTTTACACTGAAGCTTTCTTT	CASSHSPEILYTEAFF
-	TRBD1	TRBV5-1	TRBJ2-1	TGCGCCAGCAGCCTACCCGGGACAGGGAGGGAAAATGAGCAGTTCTTC	CASSLPGTGRENEQFF
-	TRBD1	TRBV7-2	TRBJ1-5	TGTGCCAGCAGCTTTGACAGGGTAGGACAGCCCCAGCATTTT	CASSFDRVGQPQHF
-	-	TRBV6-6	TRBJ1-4	TGTGCCAGCAGTCCACGACTAGTCCCGGTCGGGGCTCGGTTACTTGGGACTAATGAAAAACTGTTTTTT	CASSPRLVPVGARLLGTNEKLFF
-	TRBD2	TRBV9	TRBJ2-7	TGTGCCAGCAGCGAGGGCGGGAGTGGGTACGAGCAGTACTTC	CASSEGGSGYEQYF
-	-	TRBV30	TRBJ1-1	TGTGCCTGGACCCGTCGGGGGAACACTGAAGCTTTCTTT	CAWTRRGNTEAFF
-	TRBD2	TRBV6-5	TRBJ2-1	TGTGCCAGCAGTTACGGGACTAGCGGAAACAATGAGCAGTTCTTC	CASSYGTSGNNEQFF
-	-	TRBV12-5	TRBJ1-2	TGTGCTAGTGGTTTGGTACCGACAGCCCCAACTAACTATGGCTACACCTTC	CASGLVPTAPTNYGYTF
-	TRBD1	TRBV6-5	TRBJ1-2	TGTGCCAGCAGTTACTTCCCCGGGACAGACTATGGCTACACCTTC	CASSYFPGTDYGYTF
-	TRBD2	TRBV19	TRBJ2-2	TGTGCCAGTAGTGGACTAGCGGGAGTAAGCACCGGGGAGCTGTTTTTT	CASSGLAGVSTGELFF
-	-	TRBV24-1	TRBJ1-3	TGTGCCACCAGTGATCCCGCTCGGTCTGGAAACACCATATATTTT	CATSDPARSGNTIYF
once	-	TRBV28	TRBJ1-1	TGTGCCAGCAGTTTTAGTGGGGCCCAGAACACTGAAGCTTTCTTT	CASSFSGAQNTEAFF
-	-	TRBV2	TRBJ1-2	TGTGCCAGCAGTGAAGATTTCGCCGGCTACACCTTC	CASSEDFAGYTF
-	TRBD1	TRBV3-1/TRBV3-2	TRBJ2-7	TGTGCCAGCAGTGACCCCGGGCGAACAGGGGGCCACGAGCAGTACTTC	CASSDPGRTGGHEQYF
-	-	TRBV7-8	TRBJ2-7	TGTGCCAGCAGCGTCTTGGCGGGACTCTCCTACGAGCAGTACTTC	CASSVLAGLSYEQYF
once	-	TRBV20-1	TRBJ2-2	TGCAGTGCTAGTGCTAACGGTGGGGCCGGGGAGCTGTTTTTT	CSASANGGAGELFF
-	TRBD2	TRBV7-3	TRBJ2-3	TGTGCCAGCAGCTTAATAGGCGGGAGGGCCAAAGATACGCAGTATTTT	CASSLIGGRAKDTQYF
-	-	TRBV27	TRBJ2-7	TGTGCCAGCAGTTTACTAGCCCGTTACTACGAGCAGTACTTC	CASSLLARYYEQYF
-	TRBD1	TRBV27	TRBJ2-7	TGTGCCAGCAGTTTAGAGCAGGGGGTGGTGGACCACGAGCAGTACTTC	CASSLEQGVVDHEQYF
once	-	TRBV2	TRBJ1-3	TGTGCCAGCAGTGAACAGGGTGCGGCGTCTGGAAACACCATATATTTT	CASSEQGAASGNTIYF
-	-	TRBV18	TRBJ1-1	TGTGCCAGCTCACTGGGGGGGGAGCCCGATACTGGGGCTTTCTTT	CASSLGGEPDTGAFF
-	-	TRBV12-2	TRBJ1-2	TGTGCAAGTCGCTTAGTCAGCAGGGCTTTTAATGGCTACACCTTC	CASRLVSRAFNGYTF
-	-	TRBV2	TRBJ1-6	TGTGCCAGCGGTAGCAACTTGTCTAATTCACCCCTCCACTTT	CASGSNLSNSPLHF
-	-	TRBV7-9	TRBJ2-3	TGTGCCAGCAGACCCCGGGACACGAGCACAGATACGCAGTATTTT	CASRPRDTSTDTQYF
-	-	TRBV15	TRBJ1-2	TGTGCCACCAGCAGGAACCAGGGGCTAGGCTATGGCTACACCTTC	CATSRNQGLGYGYTF
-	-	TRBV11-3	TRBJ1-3	TGTGCCAGCAGCTTGAGGGGTGTTTCTGGAAACACCATATATTTT	CASSLRGVSGNTIYF
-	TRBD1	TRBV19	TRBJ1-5	TGTGCCAGTTTCCCGACAGGGACTAGCAATCAGCCCCAGCATTTT	CASFPTGTSNQPQHF
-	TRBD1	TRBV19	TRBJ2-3	TGTGCCAGTTCGACAGGGGGAGGCACAGATACGCAGTATTTT	CASSTGGGTDTQYF
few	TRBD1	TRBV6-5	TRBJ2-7	TGTGCCAGCAGTACCCAGACAGGGACCTCGGGCGAGCAGTACTTC	CASSTQTGTSGEQYF
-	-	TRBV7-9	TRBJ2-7	TGTGCCAGCAGCTTAGAACAGATCGCGAACGAGCAGTACTTC	CASSLEQIANEQYF
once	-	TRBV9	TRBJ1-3	TGTGCCAGCAGCTCCCGACAGAGCTCTGGAAACACCATATATTTT	CASSSRQSSGNTIYF
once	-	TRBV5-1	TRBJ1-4	TGCGCCAGCAGCCTTCAGGGGTTGAGCGAAAAACTGTTTTTT	CASSLQGLSEKLFF
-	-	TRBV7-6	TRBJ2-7	TGTGCCAGCAGCTATGACAAGAATCTCGAGCAGTACTTC	CASSYDKNLEQYF